This T cell receptor beta chain was captured by sequencing in a study of blood T cell repertoires in COVID-19. Trimming shortened V by 0 bases and J by 1 base, and 5 bases separated the two germline ends. CDR3 length: 15 amino acids. Germline CDR1 and CDR2: SGHRS and YFSETQ. Produced via immunoSEQ multiplex PCR; TCRdb's table is partial and in-frame only. This table holds roughly 170,000 clones, less than 90% found once. A note on this clone: Other DNA sequences in the sample encode the same CDR3.

This chain uses TRBV5-1 with TRBJ2-6, with D perhaps TRBD2 (5 bases). The clonotype was recovered from a woman aged 45-65 years who had recovered from COVID-19. The sequenced sample consisted of PBMCs or T cells enriched from blood (not recorded which). The CDR3 spells CASSLGGSGANVLTF. CDR3 coding DNA: TGCGCCAGCAGCTTGGGAGGGTCTGGGGCCAACGTCCTGACTTTC.